This TCR beta chain was sequenced during a study of shared clonotypes between healthy human individuals. Clones were read by immunoSEQ multiplex PCR, and TCRdb kept only the in-frame ones, dropping some. The table lists under 600,000 clones, 95% to 98% of them singletons. J was trimmed by 6 bases and V by 4 bases; bases with no gene match: 8. CDR3 length: 15 amino acids. Germline V gives CDR1 SGHTA, CDR2 FQGTGA. V gene TRBV7-3 combines with J gene TRBJ2-1; 8 bases line up with TRBD2. Sample: naive CD4+ T cells sorted from blood. The subset denotes: CD45RA+ positively selected. This receptor was obtained from a woman in her twenties or thirties in good health. This CDR3 reads CASSSEREGFNEQFF. CDR3 coding DNA: TGTGCCAGCAGCTCGGAACGGGAGGGCTTCAATGAGCAGTTCTTC.